This T cell receptor (beta chain) was profiled in a study of blood T cell repertoires in COVID-19. Study-level information: The United States, Italy and Spain supplied acute and convalescent COVID-19 samples.

Per the original methods: Nucleated cell counts were estimated from reference gene primer amplification. The table came from immunoSEQ multiplex PCR; TCRdb's copy has only in-frame clones and leaves some out. Clonal size and the V and J genes are those of that table, whereas D and trimming came from the DNA. The data contain about 250,000 clones, 90% of them singletons. Seattle participants joined during active infection and were tracked over time. Germline values: CDR1 SEHNR, CDR2 FQNEAQ (reference sequence). Trimming removed 2 bases at V and 2 bases at J, with 6 bases between. CDR3 length: 13 amino acids.

This TCR was recovered from a woman aged 60-70 years with COVID-19, enrolled during active disease. The sample was peripheral blood. This chain uses TRBV7-9 with TRBJ2-5; perhaps TRBD1 as D (5 bases). The chain's CDR3 is CASSLSGQETQYF. The CDR3 DNA reads as TGTGCCAGCAGCTTATCAGGGCAAGAGACCCAGTACTTC.